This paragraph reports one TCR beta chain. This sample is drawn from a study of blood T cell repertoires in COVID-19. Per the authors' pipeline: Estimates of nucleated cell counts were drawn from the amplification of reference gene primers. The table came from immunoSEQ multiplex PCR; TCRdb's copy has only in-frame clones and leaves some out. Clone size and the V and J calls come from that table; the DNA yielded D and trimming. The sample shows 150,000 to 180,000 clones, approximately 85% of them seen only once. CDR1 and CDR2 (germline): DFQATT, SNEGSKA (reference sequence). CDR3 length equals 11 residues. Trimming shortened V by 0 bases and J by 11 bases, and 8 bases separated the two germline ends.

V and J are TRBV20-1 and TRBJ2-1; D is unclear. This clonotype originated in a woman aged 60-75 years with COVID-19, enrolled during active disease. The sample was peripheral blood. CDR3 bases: TGCAGTGCTAGAGAAGAGGAAAAGCAGTTCTTC. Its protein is CSAREEEKQFF.